The 22 T cell receptor beta chains reported below all come from one sample, sequenced in a study of graft-versus-host responses after intestinal transplantation. Measured with immunoSEQ multiplex PCR; TCRdb has only the in-frame clones, and not every one. Of fewer than 20,000 clones listed, approximately 33% are singletons. Sequenced material: alloreactive CD4+ T cells from a mixed lymphocyte reaction culture, taken before intestinal transplant. Subset defined: CFSE-low proliferating T cells sorted from roughly six-day pre-transplant mixed lymphocyte reaction (GvH or HvG direction). The receptor source for this set is a human patient who received an intestinal transplant.

The chain joins TRBV6-5 to TRBJ2-7; a weak D match, TRBD1 (6 bases). The CDR3 covers 15 residues. CDR1 is MNHEY, CDR2 SVGAGI, per germline. The ends were cut back, 6 bases at V and 1 base at J, with 16 bases in the middle. The CDR3 sequence is CASSGRGDTSYEQYF. The DNA of the CDR3 is TGTGCCAGCAGCGGACGAGGGGACACGTCCTACGAGCAGTACTTC.

This clone was found a few times. V usage is TRBV11-3 and J usage is TRBJ2-7; 7 positions agree with TRBD1. The CDR3 covers 14 residues. Germline CDR1 and CDR2: SGHNT and YENEEA. The J segment lost 3 bases and the V segment lost 6 bases, leaving 8 bases of the junction unmatched. CDR3 protein: CASSRGPPGYEQYF. In nucleotides, the CDR3 is TGTGCCAGCAGTAGGGGGCCCCCGGGCTACGAGCAGTACTTC.

The V call is TRBV10-2, the J call TRBJ1-2, with 7 nucleotides matching TRBD1. Looked up from germline, CDR1 is WSHSY and CDR2 is SAAADI. Unmatched junction bases numbered 5, after V lost 5 bases and J lost 2 bases. The CDR3 is made up of 14 amino acids. The CDR3 loop reads CASSTRDRNYGYTF. In nucleotides, the CDR3 is TGCGCCAGCAGTACCCGGGACAGAAACTATGGCTACACCTTC.

This sequence joins TRBV7-2 and TRBJ2-7, with D possibly being TRBD2 (6 bases). Trimming removed 1 base from V and 0 bases from J, with 19 bases in between. The CDR3 covers 18 residues. Germline assignment: CDR1 SGHTA and CDR2 FQGNSA. The CDR3 nucleotides are TGTGCCAGCAGCTTAGTGGACGGTTTGGCGGGACTCTCCTACGAGCAGTACTTC. This translates into CASSLVDGLAGLSYEQYF. Based on the CDR3 plus reference TRBV7-2 and TRBJ2-7, the full variable domain is GAGVSQSPSNKVTEKGKDVELRCDPISGHTALYWYRQSLGQGLEFLIYFQGNSAPDKSGLPSDRFSAERTGGSVSTLTIQRTQQEDSAVYLCASSLVDGLAGLSYEQYFGPGTRLTVT.

This clone was seen a few times. CDR3 DNA: TGTGCCAGCAGCACGCGACAGAACACTGAAGCTTTCTTT. This encodes CASSTRQNTEAFF. V and J are TRBV9 and TRBJ1-1; D remains unclear. The V gene's germline CDR1 is SGDLS and CDR2 YYNGEE. V lost 4 bases to trimming and J lost 1 base, with 8 bases between them. The length of the CDR3 is 13 residues.

The chain couples TRBV2 to TRBJ2-7; 7 bases line up with TRBD2. The ends lost 4 bases at V and 4 bases at J; junction bases unmatched: 4. Germline values: CDR1 SNHLY, CDR2 FYNNEI. There are 13 residues in the CDR3. CDR3 in amino acids: CASSGGGRYEQYF. CDR3 DNA: TGTGCCAGCAGTGGGGGGGGGAGGTACGAGCAGTACTTC.

The CDR3 spells CASLDLMTGDGNTIYF. For the CDR3, the DNA is TGTGCCAGCCTCGACTTAATGACAGGGGATGGAAACACCATATATTTT. The chain recombines TRBV7-9 with TRBJ1-3, with 8 bases fitting TRBD1. The CDR3 has 16 amino acids. Germline-derived CDR1 and CDR2 are SEHNR and FQNEAQ (reference sequence). With V trimmed by 8 bases and J by 3 bases, 12 bases remained unmatched.

A few counts support this clone. With only one base between it and a far larger clone, this is likely a read error. The V call is TRBV30, the J call TRBJ2-1; TRBD1 might be the D (5 bases). The length of the CDR3 is 15 residues. CDR1 and CDR2 (germline): GTSNPN, SVGIG (reference sequence). CDR3 loop: CAWCVQLAGYNEQFF. The DNA of the CDR3 is TGTGCCTGGTGTGTACAATTGGCAGGGTACAATGAGCAGTTCTTC.

This clone was counted between two and nine times. This chain uses TRBV19 with TRBJ2-2; D is ambiguous. Germline-derived CDR1 and CDR2 are LNHDA and SQIVND (reference sequence). CDR3 length: 16 residues. Between the trimmed V and J ends, which lost 5 bases and 1 base, there was a span of 14 bases. Here the CDR3 reads CASSLQRWENTGELFF. The CDR3 DNA is TGTGCCAGTAGTCTCCAGAGGTGGGAGAACACCGGGGAGCTGTTTTTT.

The table lists this clone with a few counts. The rearrangement uses TRBV18 and TRBJ1-3; no reliable D call. The V end was cut by 2 bases, the J end by 4 bases, with 15 bases between. CDR1 KGHSH and CDR2 LQKENI come from the germline V gene. This CDR3 has 16 amino acids. The CDR3 protein is CASSPSPPGDGNTIYF. The DNA for the CDR3 is TGTGCCAGCTCACCATCGCCCCCGGGAGACGGAAACACCATATATTTT.

The chain recombines TRBV6-1 with TRBJ2-7; 13 positions agree with TRBD2. This CDR3 has 13 amino acids. CDR1 MNHNS and CDR2 SASEGT come from the germline V gene. V gave up 10 bases and J gave up 6 bases; unmatched junction bases: 6. The DNA of the CDR3 is TGTGCCACCCGACTAGCGGGAGGCCGCGAGCAGTACTTC. This translates into CATRLAGGREQYF.

V usage is TRBV28 and J usage is TRBJ1-4; 8 nucleotides agree with TRBD1. The V gene's germline CDR1 is MDHEN and CDR2 SYDVKM. The CDR3 is 16 amino acids. V shed 2 bases and J 7 bases; nucleotides not matched to a gene: 9. This CDR3 is CASSLAGGRLSEKLFF. The CDR3 nucleotides are TGTGCCAGCAGTTTAGCAGGGGGCAGGTTGAGTGAAAAACTGTTTTTT.

This clone was recorded only once. The genes are TRBV4-1 and TRBJ2-3; TRBD2 matches at 13 bases. This CDR3 comprises 19 residues. Germline values: CDR1 MGHRA, CDR2 YSYEKL. Unmatched junction bases numbered 10, after V lost 4 bases and J lost 0 bases. CDR3 protein: CASSLRTSGGGSSTDTQYF. As DNA, the CDR3 is TGCGCCAGCAGCCTTCGGACTAGCGGGGGCGGGTCGAGCACAGATACGCAGTATTTT.

The chain is built from TRBV19 and TRBJ1-5; 10 bases agree with TRBD1. J gave up 2 bases and V 8 bases, and 3 bases lay outside the gene matches. Germline V gives CDR1 LNHDA, CDR2 SQIVND (reference sequence). The CDR3 sequence is 14 residues long. Written as DNA, the CDR3 is TGTGCCAGTGCCGGGACAGGGGGCAATCAGCCCCAGCATTTT. Translating it yields CASAGTGGNQPQHF. Looking up the rest from reference TRBV19 and TRBJ1-5 gives the full variable domain: DGGITQSPKYLFRKEGQNVTLSCEQNLNHDAMYWYRQDPGQGLRLIYYSQIVNDFQKGDIAEGYSVSREKKESFPLTVTSAQKNPTAFYLCASAGTGGNQPQHFGDGTRLSIL.

The chain links TRBV6-5 to TRBJ2-4; D unclear. This CDR3 is built from 15 residues. CDR1 and CDR2 (germline): MNHEY, SVGAGI. Trimming removed 0 bases from V and 5 bases from J, with 11 bases in between. CDR3 sequence (DNA): TGTGCCAGCAGTTACTCGCTAGGGTGGGAAAACATTCAGTACTTC. Protein sequence: CASSYSLGWENIQYF.

The chain links TRBV6-1 to TRBJ2-5, with a weak D call TRBD2 (6 bases). Trimming cost V 5 bases and J 2 bases, with 9 bases left between them. This CDR3 is built from 13 residues. Germline V gene sequence: CDR1 MNHNS, CDR2 SASEGT. The CDR3 nucleotides are TGTGCCAGCAGTAGGACTATTCAAGAGACCCAGTACTTC. Translation: CASSRTIQETQYF.

This clone occurred many times. The genes are TRBV6-5 and TRBJ2-2; D possibly corresponds to TRBD2 (5 bases). Per germline, CDR1 MNHEY and CDR2 SVGAGI. The V gene lost 2 bases and the J gene lost 6 bases, with 10 bases spanning the gap. CDR3 length equals 14 residues. For the CDR3, the DNA is TGTGCCAGCAGTTACACGAATAGCGCCGGGGAGCTGTTTTTT. Its protein is CASSYTNSAGELFF.

The chain uses TRBV7-9 and TRBJ2-5; D is uncertain. This CDR3 has 16 amino acids. V lost 5 bases to trimming and J lost 1 base, with 17 bases between them. Per the germline V gene, CDR1 is SEHNR and CDR2 is FQNEAQ (reference sequence). CDR3 sequence (DNA): TGTGCCAGCAGCCCCACCGGTAGGTGGACCCAAGAGACCCAGTACTTC. Its protein product is CASSPTGRWTQETQYF.

This clone was picked up a small number of times. The genes are TRBV6-8 and TRBJ1-5; D gene uncertain. This CDR3 has 14 residues. Germline-derived CDR1 and CDR2 are MNHGY and SAAAGT. V was shortened by 0 bases and J by 5 bases, with 8 bases between the two germline ends. The DNA for the CDR3 is TGTGCCAGCAGTTACTCACACCTAGATCAGCCCCAGCATTTT. This encodes CASSYSHLDQPQHF.

In this sample, this clone is medium-sized. This sequence joins TRBV15 and TRBJ2-7; D remains unclear. Trimming cost V 5 bases and J 5 bases, with 16 bases left between them. Germline CDR1 is LNHNV and CDR2 is YYDKDF (reference sequence). The length of the CDR3 is 14 residues. CDR3 sequence reads: CATSWAASLDEQYF. Here the CDR3 DNA reads TGTGCCACCAGCTGGGCAGCCTCTTTGGACGAGCAGTACTTC.

The V call is TRBV18, the J call TRBJ2-3; D may be TRBD1 or TRBD2 (5 bases each). V was clipped by 6 bases and J by 5 bases, with 15 bases between them. Germline V gene sequence: CDR1 KGHSH, CDR2 LQKENI. This CDR3 is 14 amino acids long. CDR3 sequence reads: CASSRDQSGDTQYF. The CDR3 nucleotides are TGTGCCAGCTCTAGGGACCAATCGGGAGATACGCAGTATTTT.

This clone was detected once. V is TRBV13 and J is TRBJ1-2, with D perhaps TRBD1 (5 bases). CDR3 length equals 12 residues. Germline CDR1 PRHDT, CDR2 FYEKMQ (reference sequence). The V gene lost 7 bases and the J gene lost 4 bases, with 10 bases spanning the gap. CDR3 region: CASTQGTYGYTF. DNA of the CDR3: TGTGCCAGCACCCAGGGAACCTATGGCTACACCTTC.